The rows below give T cell receptor beta chains drawn from one sample of a study of blood T cells in healthy people across ages. TCRdb itself ran the 5' RACE reads through MiXCR, one entry per CDR3 protein. The profile covers about 650,000 distinct CDR3 sequences, with approximately 29% appearing a single time and over 15% taken by the ten largest. Sample: blood. The receptors come from a woman older than 75 in good health. CDR3s include the opening cysteine and the closing phenylalanine or tryptophan.

V gene | CDR3 protein
TRBV6-1 | CASSFYFRGDGYTF
TRBV9 | CASSVVDETQYF
TRBV7-9 | CASSLVLSEQETQYF
TRBV5-1 | CASSLGLSNHPQHF
TRBV30 | CAWSVLAVRPYEQYF
TRBV5-1 | CASSLGQADTF
TRBV19 | CASSIGRDTYEQYF
TRBV5-6 | CASSRGLAGGETQYF
TRBV3-1 | CASSQDVTGGNQPQHF
TRBV7-2 | CASSLMWSVGTGELFF
TRBV7-8 | CASSSSGINQPQHF
TRBV5-1 | CASSLTGALNTEAFF
TRBV20-1 | CSARIWRGGRVNEQFF
TRBV9 | CASSVGTYNTGELFF
TRBV20-1 | CSASQGGQKYF
TRBV20-1 | CSARGQGAGEQFF
TRBV11-1 | CASSLKDLAEAFF
TRBV30 | CAWSVDRGYSPLHF
TRBV20-1 | CSAQETSGVGFVPQHF
TRBV6-2/TRBV6-3 | CASSYTKTGYYNEQFF
TRBV28 | CAIAGINEQFF
TRBV6-2/TRBV6-3 | CASNNRGSVNAGELFF
TRBV6-5 | CASSDTRGAYNEQYF
TRBV5-1 | CASSLGGLHNEQFF
TRBV10-3 | CAISVGTSSTYEQYF
TRBV15 | CATSRSMYQETQYF
TRBV5-1 | CASSLAFPTEAFF
TRBV12-3/TRBV12-4 | CASRAGETDTQYF
TRBV9 | CASSPRGQVVSDSRYGYTF
TRBV7-2 | CASSLTPRITVEAFF
TRBV12-3/TRBV12-4 | CASRSRDGGPYGYTF
TRBV4-2 | CASSPGKGQGGYAEAFF
TRBV30 | CAWSRDLNTEAFF
TRBV29-1 | CSVESRDRGDNGYTF
TRBV5-1 | CASSYGTANTEAFF
TRBV7-3 | CASSLASVQDTQYF
TRBV6-5 | CASRRVLGQGNNEQFF
TRBV20-1 | CSALRSSSYEQYF
TRBV20-1 | CSSSGLMISYEQYF
TRBV6-5 | CAGSYGQGASTDTQYF
TRBV7-2 | CASSLGPGLAGGMETQYF
TRBV29-1 | CSVATGSYNEQFF
TRBV24-1 | CATSDLPGTGGNEQYF
TRBV7-2 | CASSLDVSGLLETQYF
TRBV5-1 | CASSFGAQYF
TRBV6-2/TRBV6-3 | CASSNTPGPFLGGYTF
TRBV2 | CASSPGTTSYNEQFF
TRBV11-1 | CASSSGDRSNTEAFF
TRBV12-5 | CASGGRTGELFF
TRBV20-1 | CSASSPGNSYEQYF
TRBV3-1 | CASSQLHGFEQYF
TRBV6-5 | CASGHTRTNEKLFF
TRBV5-8 | CASSPGLAYTESSYDEQFF
TRBV4-1 | CASTPTASSYEQYF
TRBV5-1 | CASSHRTAQGAGSPGANVLTF
TRBV12-3/TRBV12-4 | CASSGIAGGETQYF
TRBV30 | CAWSLSGGRNQPQHF